These 31 T cell receptor beta chains were sequenced from one sample in a study of T cell repertoires in cytomegalovirus infection. TCRdb independently ran MiXCR on the reads; one entry per CDR3 protein. The sample comprises some 180,000 distinct CDR3 sequences, approximately 18% of which are singletons, and approximately 26% rests with the top ten. Sequences were obtained from CD8+ T cells from PBMCs. All receptors come from a human donor in good health (CMV status not recorded). Some clones in this sample may be carry-over from other donors' samples.

This clonotype was seen more than once but under ten times. This sequence joins TRBV5-1 and TRBJ1-1; TRBD1 might be the D (5 bases). This CDR3 region has 12 residues. Germline CDR1 is SGHRS and CDR2 is YFSETQ. V gave up 0 bases and J gave up 10 bases, with 10 bases separating them. The CDR3 DNA sequence: TGCGCCAGCAGCTTGGCAGGGAGTGGAGCTTTCTTT. Encoded protein: CASSLAGSGAFF.

This rearrangement joins TRBV19 to TRBJ2-7, with 10 bases aligning to TRBD1. Trimming at V came to 3 bases and at J to 6 bases, leaving 14 bases not matched to a gene. The CDR3 has 17 residues. From germline, CDR1 is LNHDA and CDR2 SQIVND (reference sequence). The CDR3 loop reads CASSIRCGTGVACEQYF. The CDR3 DNA reads TGTGCCAGTAGTATTAGGTGTGGGACAGGGGTGGCGTGCGAGCAGTACTTC.

This clonotype came up a few times. J is TRBJ2-7 and V is TRBV7-9, with a weak D call TRBD1 (6 bases). Germline CDR1 is SEHNR and CDR2 is FQNEAQ (reference sequence). CDR3 length: 14 residues. V was cut by 5 bases and J by 1 base, with 12 bases left in between. The CDR3 sequence is CASSNRGQSYEQYF. CDR3 DNA: TGTGCCAGCAGCAACCGAGGACAGTCCTACGAGCAGTACTTC.

This clonotype has a handful of counts. The V call is TRBV11-2, the J call TRBJ1-5; no clear D. Trimming stripped 0 bases from V and 3 bases from J, with 6 bases between. The length of the CDR3 is 14 residues. CDR1 SGHAT and CDR2 FQNNGV come from the germline V gene. The CDR3 DNA follows: TGTGCCAGCAGCTTAGAAGGGAACAATCAGCCCCAGCATTTT. This gives the protein CASSLEGNNQPQHF.

The table lists this clonotype with many counts. The chain combines TRBV6-2 or TRBV6-3 with TRBJ2-1; 11 positions agree with TRBD1. Germline V gene data show CDR1 as MNHEY and CDR2 as SVGEGT. CDR3 length: 19 residues. The junction had 12 bases not matched to a gene; V was cut back by 2 bases and J by 3 bases. CDR3 DNA: TGTGCCAGCAGTTACCCAGAACTAACCGGGACAGGGGGCTACAATGAGCAGTTCTTC. This gives the protein CASSYPELTGTGGYNEQFF.

The chain is built from TRBV19 and TRBJ1-1; D is undetermined. Germline V gene sequence: CDR1 LNHDA, CDR2 SQIVND (reference sequence). The CDR3 is 14 residues long. The V end lost 4 bases, the J end lost 1 base, and 10 bases lay between the germline ends. CDR3 DNA sequence: TGTGCCAGTAGTAGGGAGGGCTGGAACACTGAAGCTTTCTTT. It translates to CASSREGWNTEAFF.

In this sample, this clonotype turned up many times. Mismatch with germline at one junction end may stem from a read error. This sequence joins TRBV12-3 or TRBV12-4 and TRBJ2-5; D uncertain. The better agreement between TRBJ2-3 and the DNA end casts doubt on the J call. The CDR3 covers 13 residues. This chain's CDR3 is CASSLGTPETQYF. The CDR3 DNA is TGTGCCAGCAGTTTAGGGACCCCAGAAACGCAGTATTTT.

This clonotype has just a few counts. V and J are TRBV11-3 and TRBJ2-3, with TRBD2 matching over 7 bases. This CDR3 is built from 17 residues. CDR1 SGHNT and CDR2 YENEEA come from the germline V gene. V trimming: 4 bases; J trimming: 2 bases; junction bases outside the gene matches: 12. The CDR3 DNA reads TGTGCCAGCAGCTCCCAGCGGGGATTCGAGTACACAGATACGCAGTATTTT. Residues: CASSSQRGFEYTDTQYF.

This chain joins TRBV4-2 and TRBJ2-5; D may match TRBD1 or TRBD2 (5 bases each). Between the trimmed V and J ends, which lost 1 base and 7 bases, there was a span of 13 bases. Germline V gene sequence: CDR1 LGHNA, CDR2 YNFKEQ. This CDR3 comprises 14 residues. The CDR3 DNA reads as TGTGCCAGCAGCCAAGGGGAAGGGGCGGGGACCCAGTACTTC. Translating it yields CASSQGEGAGTQYF.

V and J are TRBV7-6 and TRBJ2-1; 13 bases agree with TRBD2. Germline V lookup: CDR1 SGHVS, CDR2 FNYEAQ. The V segment lost 8 bases and the J segment 5 bases; nucleotides outside the gene matches: 15. This CDR3 is built from 18 residues. The DNA for the CDR3 is TGTGCCAGCGAATCCTTCGGTCGGACTAGCGGGGGTGACAATGAGCAGTTCTTC. Protein product: CASESFGRTSGGDNEQFF.

This clonotype was observed many times. DNA of the CDR3: TGTGCCAGCAGCTTAGGTGGCAGGGCCTACGAGCAGTACTTC. Protein product: CASSLGGRAYEQYF. The rearrangement uses TRBV7-2 and TRBJ2-7, with D possibly matching TRBD1 (5 bases). The CDR3 consists of 14 residues. V was pared by 1 base and J by 2 bases, with 9 bases between. Germline-derived CDR1 and CDR2 are SGHTA and FQGNSA.

This clonotype has a handful of counts. V is TRBV11-2 and J is TRBJ1-1; tentatively, D is TRBD1 (5 bases). CDR3 length equals 14 residues. The V gene lost 5 bases and the J gene lost 4 bases, with 14 bases spanning the gap. The germline V gene has CDR1 SGHAT and CDR2 FQNNGV. In DNA, the CDR3 is TGTGCCAGCAGCCACCCCGCCGGGGGCACTGAAGCTTTCTTT. Translated: CASSHPAGGTEAFF.

The table lists this clonotype with a few counts. The V gene is TRBV28, the J gene TRBJ2-5, with 9 positions matching TRBD2. Germline lookup yields CDR1 MDHEN and CDR2 SYDVKM. The CDR3 length is 15 residues. V trimming: 3 bases; J trimming: 3 bases; junction bases outside the gene matches: 5. CDR3 sequence: CASSFLRLAEETQYF. The CDR3 DNA sequence: TGTGCCAGCAGTTTTTTGAGACTAGCGGAAGAGACCCAGTACTTC.

In this sample, this clonotype turned up a few times. The rearrangement links TRBV7-2 to TRBJ2-7; TRBD1 might be the D (6 bases). The CDR3 is 15 residues long. Trimming pared 6 bases from V and 4 bases from J, leaving 19 bases between. The germline V gene has CDR1 SGHTA and CDR2 FQGNSA. The CDR3 DNA reads as TGTGCCAGCAGTCGAAGCCGGGACACCTTATACGAGCAGTACTTC. It is translated as CASSRSRDTLYEQYF.

The V and J genes are TRBV28 and TRBJ1-4; 9 positions agree with TRBD1. Germline V gene data show CDR1 as MDHEN and CDR2 as SYDVKM. After removal of 3 bases from V and 8 bases from J, the junction contained 10 bases not matched to a gene. The CDR3 loop spans 16 amino acids. In DNA, the CDR3 is TGTGCCAGCAGTTTTAAGGGGACAGGGATGAGGGAAAAACTGTTTTTT. The encoded protein is CASSFKGTGMREKLFF.

A note on this clonotype: The junction does not match germline at one end; this may be a read error. CDR3 sequence: CASSLSLAGAEQFF. CDR3 nucleotides: TGCGCCAGCAGTTTATCACTAGCGGGGGCTGAGCAGTTCTTC. V usage is TRBV27 and J usage is TRBJ2-1, with TRBD2 matching over 11 bases. The CDR3 is made up of 14 amino acids. Per the germline V gene, CDR1 is MNHEY and CDR2 is SMNVEV (reference sequence).

This clonotype appeared a few times. V and J are TRBV4-3 and TRBJ2-7; 7 bases fit TRBD2. The junction had 9 bases not matched to a gene; V was cut back by 1 base and J by 6 bases. This CDR3 has 15 amino acids. Germline CDR1 and CDR2: LGHNA and YSLEER. CDR3 nucleotides: TGCGCCAGCAGCCAAGCGGCTCTGGGAGGGAGCGAGCAGTACTTC. The encoded protein is CASSQAALGGSEQYF.

The CDR3, as DNA: TGTGCCAGCAGCGCCGGACAGGGTTGGGCTGAAGCTTTCTTT. Its protein is CASSAGQGWAEAFF. This chain uses TRBV7-2 with TRBJ1-1, with TRBD1 matching over 8 bases. The length of the CDR3 is 14 residues. V lost 5 bases and J lost 6; bases outside the gene matches: 8. Germline values: CDR1 SGHTA, CDR2 FQGNSA.

This clonotype was counted only a few times. V gene TRBV7-6 combines with J gene TRBJ2-7, with 8 bases identical to TRBD1. This CDR3 contains 13 residues. Germline trimming cut 7 bases from V and 4 bases from J; bases unmatched to any gene: 6. In germline, CDR1 is SGHVS, CDR2 FNYEAQ. As DNA, the CDR3 is TGTGCCAGCACCCACGGACAGGGATACGAGCAGTACTTC. It yields the protein CASTHGQGYEQYF. Variable domain in full (rest from reference TRBV7-6 and TRBJ2-7): GAGVSQSPRYKVTKRGQDVALRCDPISGHVSLYWYRQALGQGPEFLTYFNYEAQQDKSGLPNDRFSAERPEGSISTLTIQRTEQRDSAMYRCASTHGQGYEQYFGPGTRLTVT.

There are a few counts of this clonotype. This chain connects TRBV5-1 to TRBJ1-5; D may be TRBD1 (6 bases). CDR3 length: 14 amino acids. Trimming took 4 bases from V and 4 from J, leaving 12 bases between them. From germline, CDR1 is SGHRS and CDR2 YFSETQ. CDR3 DNA sequence: TGCGCCAGCAGCGTAACAGGGATAAATCAGCCCCAGCATTTT. Protein: CASSVTGINQPQHF.

The chain employs TRBV7-6 and TRBJ2-6; possible D gene TRBD1, 5 bases. The CDR3 contains 17 residues. CDR1 SGHVS and CDR2 FNYEAQ come from the germline V gene. V lost 0 bases to trimming and J lost 3 bases, with 12 bases between them. In DNA form, the CDR3 reads TGTGCCAGCAGCTTAGCGGGTGGGGCCCTTGGGGCCAACGTCCTGACTTTC. Translated, it gives CASSLAGGALGANVLTF.

This clonotype occurred a few times. The V call is TRBV5-6, the J call TRBJ2-5; D not certain. Germline V CDR1 and CDR2: SGHDT, YYEEEE. V shed 5 bases and J shed 5 bases, with 16 bases lying between them. The CDR3 is 14 amino acids. The CDR3 DNA sequence: TGTGCCAGCAGATCCACGGACCTGCGGGAGACCCAGTACTTC. Protein product: CASRSTDLRETQYF.

The CDR3 coding sequence is TGTGCCAGCACTTTATACGCGACAAGGACTACAGATACGCAGTATTTT. Its protein product is CASTLYATRTTDTQYF. The chain uses TRBV6-2 or TRBV6-3 and TRBJ2-3, with D possibly matching TRBD2 (5 bases). V was pared by 7 bases and J by 3 bases, with 20 bases between. The germline V gene encodes CDR1 MNHEY and CDR2 SVGEGT. The CDR3 loop spans 16 amino acids.

The genes are TRBV12-3 or TRBV12-4 and TRBJ1-1; D is possibly TRBD1 (5 bases). V lost 3 bases, J lost 5 bases, and 13 bases lay in between. This CDR3 is 14 amino acids long. CDR3 sequence (DNA): TGTGCCAGCAGTTTGACCGGGAAGGGGACTGAAGCTTTCTTT. This sequence encodes CASSLTGKGTEAFF.

The rearrangement uses TRBV7-8 and TRBJ1-2, with a weak D call TRBD1 (5 bases). Trimming removed 5 bases at V and 4 bases at J, with 11 bases between. Germline values: CDR1 SGHVS, CDR2 FQNEAQ. The CDR3 sequence is 13 residues long. The CDR3 region has the DNA TGTGCCAGCAGCCCCGGGGCCTCCTATGGCTACACCTTC. The encoded protein is CASSPGASYGYTF. Drawing the rest from reference TRBV7-8 and TRBJ1-2, the complete variable domain is GAGVSQSPRYKVAKRGQDVALRCDPISGHVSLFWYQQALGQGPEFLTYFQNEAQLDKSGLPSDRFFAERPEGSVSTLKIQRTQQEDSAVYLCASSPGASYGYTFGSGTRLTVV.

This chain connects TRBV20-1 to TRBJ2-7; 10 bases map to TRBD2. The V gene end was trimmed by 0 bases and the J gene end by 6 bases; junction bases not matched to a gene: 8. The CDR3 length is 15 residues. The germline V gene has CDR1 DFQATT and CDR2 SNEGSKA (reference sequence). The CDR3 bases are TGCAGTGCTAGAGAGTTGACTAGCGGGTCCCGCGAGCAGTACTTC. It encodes CSARELTSGSREQYF.

This clonotype was observed a few times. The J gene is TRBJ2-7, the V gene TRBV14; D is perhaps TRBD2 (5 bases). The CDR3 has 13 residues. The V gene lost 3 bases and the J gene lost 0 bases, with 6 bases spanning the gap. CDR1 SGHDN and CDR2 FVKESK come from the germline V gene. As DNA, the CDR3 is TGTGCCAGCAGCCAGAGGGTCTCCTACGAGCAGTACTTC. Amino acids: CASSQRVSYEQYF. Supplemented by reference TRBV14 and TRBJ2-7, the full variable domain reads EAGVTQFPSHSVIEKGQTVTLRCDPISGHDNLYWYRRVMGKEIKFLLHFVKESKQDESGMPNNRFLAERTGGTYSTLKVQPAELEDSGVYFCASSQRVSYEQYFGPGTRLTVT.

At least ten counts were recorded for this clonotype. The V gene is TRBV7-9, the J gene TRBJ2-3; D ambiguous. V lost 7 bases and J lost 1, with 6 bases in between. This CDR3 has 12 amino acids. CDR1 SEHNR and CDR2 FQNEAQ come from the germline V gene (reference sequence). CDR3 amino acids: CASTTGTDTQYF. CDR3 sequence (DNA): TGTGCCAGCACCACTGGCACAGATACGCAGTATTTT.

The V gene is TRBV12-3 or TRBV12-4, the J gene TRBJ2-3, with TRBD1 matching 12 bases. With 4 bases clipped from V and 3 bases from J, the junction kept 5 bases outside the gene matches. This CDR3 comprises 16 residues. The CDR3 spells CASSSGTGGQTDTQYF. CDR3 nucleotides: TGTGCCAGCAGTTCGGGGACAGGGGGCCAGACAGATACGCAGTATTTT.

The CDR3 reads CASSLLGQNNGYTF. In nucleotides, the CDR3 is TGTGCCAGCAGCTTACTGGGACAGAACAATGGCTACACCTTC. The chain combines TRBV11-1 with TRBJ1-2; 7 bases agree with TRBD1. CDR3 length: 14 amino acids. Germline V gene lookup returns CDR1 SGHAT and CDR2 FQDESV (reference sequence). After removal of 2 bases from V and 6 bases from J, the junction contained 6 bases not matched to a gene.

This chain joins TRBV4-3 and TRBJ2-1; 7 nucleotides match TRBD2. Germline trimming cut 0 bases from V and 7 bases from J; bases unmatched to any gene: 9. Germline CDR1 is LGHNA and CDR2 is YSLEER. This CDR3 has 16 amino acids. The CDR3: CASSQDPGGGGNEQFF. In DNA form, the CDR3 reads TGCGCCAGCAGCCAAGATCCCGGCGGGGGAGGGAATGAGCAGTTCTTC.